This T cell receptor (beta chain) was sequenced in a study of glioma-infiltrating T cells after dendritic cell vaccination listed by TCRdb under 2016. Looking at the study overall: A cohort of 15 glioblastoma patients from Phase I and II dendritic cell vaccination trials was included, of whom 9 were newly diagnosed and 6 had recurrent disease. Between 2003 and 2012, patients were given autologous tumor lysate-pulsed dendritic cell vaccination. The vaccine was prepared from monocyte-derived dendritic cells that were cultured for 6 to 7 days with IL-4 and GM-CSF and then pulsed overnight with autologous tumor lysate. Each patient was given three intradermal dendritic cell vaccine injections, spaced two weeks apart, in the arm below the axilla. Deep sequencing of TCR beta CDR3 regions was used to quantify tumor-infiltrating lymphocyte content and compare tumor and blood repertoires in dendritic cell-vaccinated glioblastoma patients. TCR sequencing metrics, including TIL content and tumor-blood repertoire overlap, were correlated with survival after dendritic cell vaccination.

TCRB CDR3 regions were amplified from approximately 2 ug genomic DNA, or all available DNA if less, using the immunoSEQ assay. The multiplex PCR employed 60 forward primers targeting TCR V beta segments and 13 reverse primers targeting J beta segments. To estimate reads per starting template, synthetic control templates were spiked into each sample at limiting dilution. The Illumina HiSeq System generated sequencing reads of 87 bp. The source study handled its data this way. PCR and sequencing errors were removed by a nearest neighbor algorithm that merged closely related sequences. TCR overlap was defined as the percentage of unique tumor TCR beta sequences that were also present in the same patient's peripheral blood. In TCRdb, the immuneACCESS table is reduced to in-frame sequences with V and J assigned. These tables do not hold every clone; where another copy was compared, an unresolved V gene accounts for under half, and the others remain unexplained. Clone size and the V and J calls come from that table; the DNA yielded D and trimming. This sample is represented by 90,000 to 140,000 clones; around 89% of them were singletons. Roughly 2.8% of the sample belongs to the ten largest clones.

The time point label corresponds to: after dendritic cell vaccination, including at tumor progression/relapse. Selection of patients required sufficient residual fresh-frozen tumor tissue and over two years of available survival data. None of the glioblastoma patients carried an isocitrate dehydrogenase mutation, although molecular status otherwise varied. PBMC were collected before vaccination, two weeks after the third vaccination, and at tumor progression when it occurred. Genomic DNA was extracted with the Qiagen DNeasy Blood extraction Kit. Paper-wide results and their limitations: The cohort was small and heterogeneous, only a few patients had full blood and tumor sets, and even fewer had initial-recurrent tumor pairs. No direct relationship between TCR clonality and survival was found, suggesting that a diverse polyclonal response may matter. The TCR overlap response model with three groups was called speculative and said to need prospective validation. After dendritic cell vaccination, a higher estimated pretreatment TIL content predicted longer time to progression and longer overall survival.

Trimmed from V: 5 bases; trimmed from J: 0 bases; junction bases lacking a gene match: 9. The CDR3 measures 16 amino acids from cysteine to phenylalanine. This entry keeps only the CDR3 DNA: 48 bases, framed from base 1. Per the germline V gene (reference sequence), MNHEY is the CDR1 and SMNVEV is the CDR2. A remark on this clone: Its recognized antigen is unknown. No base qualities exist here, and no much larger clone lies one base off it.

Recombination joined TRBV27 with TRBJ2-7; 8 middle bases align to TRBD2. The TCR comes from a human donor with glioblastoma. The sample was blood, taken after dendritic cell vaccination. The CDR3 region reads CASSPIAGPLSYEQYF. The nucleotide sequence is TGTGCCAGCAGTCCGATAGCGGGACCACTCTCCTACGAGCAGTACTTC.